The 11 T cell receptor beta chains presented below share a single source sample, sequenced in a study of blood T cell repertoires in COVID-19. Data came from immunoSEQ multiplex PCR; TCRdb stores just in-frame clones and leaves some out. Of 250,000 to 350,000 clones listed, 85% to 90% are singletons. The sample consisted of peripheral blood. Receptors originate from a woman aged 25 to 45 with COVID-19, enrolled during active disease.

This clone has just one count. The chain carries TRBV28 and TRBJ1-5; D is unresolved. V lost 5 bases and J 2 bases, leaving 16 bases between the germline ends. The V gene's germline CDR1 is MDHEN and CDR2 SYDVKM. The CDR3 is 16 residues long. The CDR3 DNA follows: TGTGCCAGCAGTATCCGACTTTCGCGTGGCAATCAGCCCCAGCATTTT. Its translation: CASSIRLSRGNQPQHF.

This clone was detected only once. The chain carries TRBV27 and TRBJ2-3, with 7 bases fitting TRBD1. J was trimmed by 4 bases and V by 5 bases; bases with no gene match: 12. Germline CDR1 reads MNHEY; CDR2 reads SMNVEV (reference sequence). This CDR3 is 16 amino acids long. The CDR3 sequence: CASSPLDRVPADTQYF. The CDR3 DNA reads as TGTGCCAGCAGTCCCCTCGACAGGGTTCCCGCAGATACGCAGTATTTT.

The V and J genes are TRBV27 and TRBJ1-2; 7 nucleotides agree with TRBD1. The CDR3 sequence is 14 residues long. The germline V gene encodes CDR1 MNHEY and CDR2 SMNVEV (reference sequence). J lost 0 bases, V lost 6 bases, and 4 bases had no gene match. This CDR3 is CASRATGPNYGYTF. The CDR3 nucleotides are TGTGCCAGCAGGGCGACAGGGCCTAACTATGGCTACACCTTC.

The chain joins TRBV7-3 to TRBJ2-7, with a weak D call TRBD1 (6 bases). Germline CDR1 and CDR2: SGHTA and FQGTGA. Trimming left V 4 bases short and J 2 bases short, with 12 bases between. The CDR3 runs to 14 residues. CDR3 region: CASSWGPGTYEQYF. The CDR3 DNA follows: TGTGCCAGCAGCTGGGGGCCAGGGACCTACGAGCAGTACTTC.

The chain couples TRBV29-1 to TRBJ2-7; TRBD1 matches at 8 bases. Trimming removed 7 bases from V and 2 bases from J; junction bases left unmatched: 7. Germline V gives CDR1 SQVTM, CDR2 ANQGSEA. This CDR3 comprises 13 residues. CDR3 loop: CSASDRVTYEQYF. The CDR3 coding sequence is TGCAGCGCATCGGACAGGGTAACCTACGAGCAGTACTTC.

The gene calls are TRBV11-2 and TRBJ2-7; 14 bases align to TRBD2. This CDR3 region has 16 residues. After removal of 5 bases from V and 3 bases from J, the junction contained 6 bases not matched to a gene. CDR1 and CDR2 from the germline V gene are SGHAT and FQNNGV. The CDR3 sequence is CASSPGLAGDYYEQYF. CDR3 nucleotide sequence: TGTGCCAGCAGCCCGGGACTAGCGGGAGATTACTACGAGCAGTACTTC.

V is TRBV30 and J is TRBJ1-1; a possible D gene is TRBD1 (6 bases). The CDR3 has 12 residues. The germline V and J ends were trimmed by 4 bases and 8 bases, with 14 bases remaining between them. CDR1 and CDR2 (germline): GTSNPN, SVGIG (reference sequence). CDR3 loop: CAWTRGGPEAFF. CDR3 DNA sequence: TGTGCCTGGACTAGGGGGGGCCCCGAAGCTTTCTTT.

The gene calls are TRBV6-2 or TRBV6-3 and TRBJ1-2; D is possibly TRBD1 (6 bases). The CDR3 loop spans 15 amino acids. Germline CDR1 reads MNHEY; CDR2 reads SVGEGT. The ends were cut back, 4 bases at V and 4 bases at J, with 16 bases in the middle. CDR3 DNA: TGTGCCAGCAGTTCAGGGGAGATAGAGGTCTATGGCTACACCTTC. This translates into CASSSGEIEVYGYTF.

The chain couples TRBV5-1 to TRBJ2-3, with 8 nucleotides matching TRBD2. The CDR3 runs 17 residues. The germline V gene encodes CDR1 SGHRS and CDR2 YFSETQ. J was trimmed by 9 bases and V by 4 bases; bases with no gene match: 19. Written as DNA, the CDR3 is TGCGCCAGCAGCCCTGTGGTGACGGGAGGGCCGGCGCCCACGCAGTATTTT. This sequence encodes CASSPVVTGGPAPTQYF.

This chain links TRBV11-1 with TRBJ1-2; 8 nucleotides agree with TRBD1. Per germline, CDR1 SGHAT and CDR2 FQDESV (reference sequence). Unmatched junction bases numbered 4, after V lost 5 bases and J lost 5 bases. The CDR3 has 13 amino acids. CDR3 loop: CASSPQGEYGYTF. The CDR3 coding sequence is TGTGCCAGCAGCCCACAGGGGGAGTATGGCTACACCTTC. Full variable domain (outside the CDR3, taken from reference TRBV11-1 and TRBJ1-2): EAEVAQSPRYKITEKSQAVAFWCDPISGHATLYWYRQILGQGPELLVQFQDESVVDDSQLPKDRFSAERLKGVDSTLKIQPAELGDSAMYLCASSPQGEYGYTFGSGTRLTVV.

The rearrangement uses TRBV6-4 and TRBJ2-1; 8 bases are a match to TRBD2. The CDR3 runs to 14 residues. Germline V gene sequence: CDR1 MRHNA, CDR2 SNTAGT. Trimming cost V 3 bases and J 9 bases; bases outside gene matches: 7. The CDR3 reads CASSEGAGVGEQFF. CDR3 bases: TGTGCCAGCAGTGAAGGAGCGGGAGTCGGTGAGCAGTTCTTC.